These 5 T cell receptor beta chains originate from one sample sequenced in a study of blood T cell repertoires in COVID-19. Sequenced by immunoSEQ multiplex PCR; TCRdb stores in-frame clones only, minus some. This table has 150,000 or so clones, 85% appearing once. Sequenced input: peripheral blood. Receptors were obtained from a human donor with acute or convalescent COVID-19. The donor label of this sample is uncertain.

The chain links TRBV29-1 to TRBJ2-2, with 11 bases that match TRBD2. CDR3 size: 15 residues. J was trimmed by 6 bases and V by 2 bases; bases with no gene match: 5. Germline CDR1 SQVTM, CDR2 ANQGSEA. CDR3 residues: CSVEKISGGAGELFF. The CDR3 coding sequence is TGCAGCGTTGAAAAAATTAGCGGGGGGGCCGGGGAGCTGTTTTTT.

V is TRBV12-3 or TRBV12-4 and J is TRBJ1-2, with no clear D. The CDR3 length is 12 residues. V lost 5 bases to trimming and J lost 8 bases, with 12 bases between them. The CDR3 protein is CASSTLAGGYTF. CDR3 in DNA: TGTGCCAGCAGTACACTAGCCGGGGGCTACACCTTC.

The chain uses TRBV6-5 and TRBJ1-2; possibly TRBD1 for D (6 bases). The ends were cut back, 0 bases at V and 8 bases at J, with 13 bases in the middle. Germline CDR1 reads MNHEY; CDR2 reads SVGAGI. The CDR3 contains 14 residues. CDR3 in amino acids: CASSYSPWGGGYTF. CDR3 nucleotides: TGTGCCAGCAGTTACTCGCCGTGGGGGGGCGGCTACACCTTC.

The chain combines TRBV7-3 with TRBJ2-1, with a possible D match to TRBD1 (5 bases). There are 13 residues in the CDR3. Germline V gene sequence: CDR1 SGHTA, CDR2 FQGTGA. Between the trimmed V and J ends, which lost 0 bases and 7 bases, there was a span of 7 bases. The CDR3 region is CASSLTGVNEQFF. Written as DNA, the CDR3 is TGTGCCAGCAGCTTAACAGGGGTGAATGAGCAGTTCTTC.

The chain employs TRBV27 and TRBJ2-4; TRBD1 might be the D (6 bases). V lost 3 bases to trimming and J lost 1 base, with 19 bases between them. From germline, CDR1 is MNHEY and CDR2 SMNVEV (reference sequence). The CDR3 is made up of 18 amino acids. The CDR3 DNA reads TGTGCCAGCAGTTTGGGTAGTAGGGCAGGGGCGGCCAAAAACATTCAGTACTTC. It translates to CASSLGSRAGAAKNIQYF.